A single sample gave rise to the 32 T cell receptor beta chains below, sequenced in a study of T-cell memory formation after mild COVID-19. In TCRdb, the 5' RACE reads were re-called with MiXCR into one record per CDR3 protein. Of about 110,000 distinct CDR3 sequences in the sample, about a sixth were seen once. The sequenced sample consisted of PBMCs or a T cell subset sorted from them (not recorded which). These receptors all come from an adult woman who had mild COVID-19 (a few samples of this study predate the infection). Cell type and time point are not known.

CDR3 nucleotides: TGTGCCTCGTGCAGGGGGTACTCTGGAAACACCATATATTTT. It codes for CASCRGYSGNTIYF. The chain combines TRBV19 with TRBJ1-3, with 7 bases fitting TRBD1. Germline CDR1 reads LNHDA; CDR2 reads SQIVND (reference sequence). Trimming took 11 bases from V and 0 from J; bases not matched to a gene: 7. The CDR3 extends over 14 amino acids.

This clonotype was observed a handful of times. This chain connects TRBV3-1 to TRBJ2-5; D call uncertain. Trimming stripped 3 bases from V and 5 bases from J, with 7 bases between. The length of the CDR3 is 12 residues. Germline V gene sequence: CDR1 LGHDT, CDR2 YNNKEL (reference sequence). This CDR3 reads CASSHGRETQYF. The CDR3 DNA reads TGTGCCAGCAGCCACGGTCGGGAGACCCAGTACTTC.

This clonotype was recorded at least ten times. The chain employs TRBV4-1 and TRBJ2-7; a weak D match, TRBD2 (6 bases). Trimming pared 3 bases from V and 4 bases from J, leaving 10 bases between. Looked up from germline, CDR1 is MGHRA and CDR2 is YSYEKL. The CDR3 runs 13 residues. This CDR3 is CASSQGLSYEQYF. The CDR3 coding sequence is TGCGCCAGCAGCCAGGGACTTTCTTACGAGCAGTACTTC.

The chain carries TRBV4-1 and TRBJ2-7; TRBD2 aligns across 12 bases. From germline, CDR1 is MGHRA and CDR2 YSYEKL. This CDR3 region has 15 residues. V lost 2 bases, J lost 4 bases, and 3 bases stayed unmatched. CDR3 residues: CASSQSTSGGYEQYF. The CDR3 DNA reads as TGCGCCAGCAGCCAATCGACTAGCGGGGGATACGAGCAGTACTTC.

The J gene is TRBJ1-1, the V gene TRBV29-1; no clear D. The CDR3 length is 12 residues. Trimming pared 5 bases from V and 0 bases from J, leaving 7 bases between. Germline CDR1 and CDR2: SQVTM and ANQGSEA. CDR3: CSVFGMNTEAFF. CDR3 DNA sequence: TGCAGCGTTTTTGGGATGAACACTGAAGCTTTCTTT.

The V and J genes are TRBV19 and TRBJ2-2; D gene ambiguous. The V end was cut by 7 bases, the J end by 2 bases, with 8 bases between. CDR1 and CDR2 (germline): LNHDA, SQIVND (reference sequence). The CDR3 consists of 13 residues. CDR3 sequence: CASKGANTGELFF. The CDR3 bases are TGTGCCAGTAAAGGTGCAAACACCGGGGAGCTGTTTTTT.

This clonotype showed up just a few times. This chain joins TRBV20-1 and TRBJ2-5; D is uncertain. Germline values: CDR1 DFQATT, CDR2 SNEGSKA (reference sequence). V gave up 0 bases and J gave up 2 bases, with 16 bases separating them. This CDR3 contains 16 residues. CDR3 loop: CSARDRRRNLQETQYF. Written as DNA, the CDR3 is TGCAGTGCTAGAGATCGCCGTCGGAATCTTCAAGAGACCCAGTACTTC.

Only a few counts were recorded for this clonotype. The chain uses TRBV7-9 and TRBJ2-5, with TRBD2 as a possible D gene (6 bases). Germline assignment: CDR1 SEHNR and CDR2 FQNEAQ (reference sequence). V was trimmed by 6 bases and J by 2 bases, leaving 16 bases between them. The CDR3 runs to 15 residues. The CDR3 coding sequence is TGTGCCAGCAGTCGCCCCCGGGGGTGGCAAGAGACCCAGTACTTC. It codes for CASSRPRGWQETQYF.

J is TRBJ2-3 and V is TRBV4-1; TRBD1 agrees at 9 bases. Per the germline V gene, CDR1 is MGHRA and CDR2 is YSYEKL. The J segment lost 3 bases and the V segment lost 3 bases, leaving 4 bases of the junction unmatched. CDR3 length: 15 amino acids. The CDR3 DNA follows: TGCGCCAGCAGCCAGGACAGGGGAGGGACAGATACGCAGTATTTT. Residues: CASSQDRGGTDTQYF.

This clonotype was observed a handful of times. V is TRBV7-9 and J is TRBJ1-2, with a tentative D call TRBD1 (6 bases). With 3 bases removed from V and 3 bases from J, the gap between germline ends came to 11 bases. This CDR3 has 14 residues. Germline V CDR1 and CDR2: SEHNR, FQNEAQ (reference sequence). The CDR3 sequence: CASSFGDNYYGYTF. CDR3 bases: TGTGCCAGCAGCTTCGGGGACAACTACTATGGCTACACCTTC.

This clonotype was counted ten times or more. This sequence joins TRBV9 and TRBJ1-2, with 8 bases aligning to TRBD1. Trimming cost V 4 bases and J 4 bases; bases outside gene matches: 6. The CDR3 is 14 amino acids. Germline assignment: CDR1 SGDLS and CDR2 YYNGEE. The CDR3 spells CASSSDREAYGYTF. CDR3 nucleotides: TGTGCCAGCAGCTCGGACAGGGAGGCCTATGGCTACACCTTC.

This sequence joins TRBV18 and TRBJ1-1; the match to TRBD1 covers 8 bases. The trim removed 4 bases at V and 8 bases at J, leaving 6 bases unmatched. The CDR3 has 13 amino acids. In germline, CDR1 is KGHSH, CDR2 LQKENI. The CDR3 loop reads CASSQSRTGEAFF. DNA of the CDR3: TGTGCCAGCTCACAGTCCCGGACAGGGGAAGCTTTCTTT.

A few counts support this clonotype. V usage is TRBV27 and J usage is TRBJ2-1, with 9 nucleotides matching TRBD1. The ends lost 5 bases at V and 0 bases at J; junction bases unmatched: 2. The CDR3 runs to 15 residues. Germline CDR1 reads MNHEY; CDR2 reads SMNVEV (reference sequence). The DNA of the CDR3 is TGTGCCAGCAGTCAGGGACAGGGCTCCTACAATGAGCAGTTCTTC. It translates to CASSQGQGSYNEQFF.

This clonotype came up a few times. This chain joins TRBV12-3 or TRBV12-4 and TRBJ2-7; TRBD1 might be the D (5 bases). Trimming took off 4 bases at V and 4 bases at J, with 11 bases between the two ends. This CDR3 region has 13 residues. The CDR3 loop is CASSSQGLYEQYF. CDR3 coding DNA: TGTGCCAGCAGTTCCCAGGGTCTTTACGAGCAGTACTTC.

This clonotype has just a few counts. The chain employs TRBV4-3 and TRBJ2-7; 12 nucleotides align to TRBD2. The CDR3 is 14 amino acids. Germline V gene lookup returns CDR1 LGHNA and CDR2 YSLEER. V was clipped by 5 bases and J by 5 bases; unmatched bases: 4. This chain's CDR3 is CASSFRLAGDEQYF. The CDR3 nucleotides read TGCGCCAGCAGCTTCAGACTAGCGGGAGACGAGCAGTACTTC.

This clonotype has a count of ten or more. In DNA form, the CDR3 reads TGCGCCAGCAGCCAAGATCTTTCCGGGGGCCCCTACGAGCAGTACTTC. This gives the protein CASSQDLSGGPYEQYF. V and J are TRBV4-3 and TRBJ2-7; possibly TRBD1 or TRBD2 for D (6 bases each). Germline CDR1 is LGHNA and CDR2 is YSLEER. V shed 0 bases and J shed 2 bases, with 14 bases lying between them. The length of the CDR3 is 16 residues.

This clonotype was seen at least ten times. J is TRBJ2-1 and V is TRBV4-2; D not resolved. Germline loops: CDR1 LGHNA, CDR2 YNFKEQ. CDR3 length: 14 amino acids. Trimming removed 0 bases at V and 10 bases at J, with 13 bases between. CDR3 nucleotide sequence: TGTGCCAGCAGCCAAGATGGGGATTTGGCGGAGCAGTTCTTC. This codes for CASSQDGDLAEQFF.

This clonotype was picked up a small number of times. V and J are TRBV12-3 or TRBV12-4 and TRBJ2-5; TRBD2 matches at 11 bases. The CDR3 totals 14 residues. V was pared by 5 bases and J by 2 bases, with 1 base of the junction left unmatched. CDR3 sequence reads: CASSPSGRQETQYF. The CDR3 DNA reads as TGTGCCAGCAGTCCTAGCGGGAGGCAAGAGACCCAGTACTTC.

V gene TRBV3-1 combines with J gene TRBJ2-1; D unresolved. Germline loops: CDR1 LGHDT, CDR2 YNNKEL (reference sequence). Trimming shortened V by 0 bases and J by 2 bases, and 29 bases separated the two germline ends. The CDR3 extends over 22 amino acids. CDR3 nucleotides: TGTGCCAGCAGCCAAGATCTTAGGCGGATACAGAGAGGAACGATACCCTACAATGAGCAGTTCTTC. Its translation: CASSQDLRRIQRGTIPYNEQFF.

The chain links TRBV5-1 to TRBJ2-1; 8 bases agree with TRBD2. The CDR3 has 15 residues. V shed 8 bases, J shed 2 bases, and the junction held 9 bases outside the gene matches. CDR1 SGHRS and CDR2 YFSETQ come from the germline V gene. The CDR3 protein is CASAIAGNTYNEQFF. The CDR3 DNA is TGCGCCAGTGCCATAGCGGGGAACACCTACAATGAGCAGTTCTTC.

This clonotype came up a few times. The chain carries TRBV7-3 and TRBJ2-3; D possibly corresponds to TRBD2 (6 bases). Germline loops: CDR1 SGHTA, CDR2 FQGTGA. V was cut by 2 bases and J by 0 bases, with 15 bases left in between. The CDR3 covers 17 residues. CDR3 residues: CASSLSLRGTSTDTQYF. CDR3 nucleotide sequence: TGTGCCAGCAGCTTATCTCTGCGGGGTACTAGCACAGATACGCAGTATTTT. The full variable domain, its missing parts supplied by reference TRBV7-3 and TRBJ2-3, is GAGVSQTPSNKVTEKGKYVELRCDPISGHTALYWYRQSLGQGPEFLIYFQGTGAADDSGLPNDRFFAVRPEGSVSTLKIQRTERGDSAVYLCASSLSLRGTSTDTQYFGPGTRLTVL.

In this sample, this clonotype turned up a few times. The chain uses TRBV27 and TRBJ2-7, with D possibly called TRBD1 or TRBD2 (5 bases each). V was shortened by 5 bases and J by 5 bases, with 19 bases between the two germline ends. The CDR3 sequence is 15 residues long. Germline loops: CDR1 MNHEY, CDR2 SMNVEV (reference sequence). The CDR3 here is CASSAPGRGFHEQYF. The CDR3 DNA reads TGTGCCAGCAGTGCCCCGGGACGAGGCTTCCACGAGCAGTACTTC.

V gene TRBV7-2 combines with J gene TRBJ2-1, with TRBD1 identical over 9 bases. This CDR3 is 16 amino acids long. Germline-derived CDR1 and CDR2 are SGHTA and FQGNSA. V shed 5 bases, J shed 1 base, and the junction held 6 bases outside the gene matches. The DNA for the CDR3 is TGTGCCAGCAGCCAGGACAGGGGATTTTCCTACAATGAGCAGTTCTTC. This gives the protein CASSQDRGFSYNEQFF.

This clonotype was recorded a few times. The chain recombines TRBV7-9 with TRBJ2-5, with 10 bases matching TRBD1. Germline V gives CDR1 SEHNR, CDR2 FQNEAQ (reference sequence). The J segment lost 7 bases and the V segment lost 5 bases, leaving 7 bases of the junction unmatched. The CDR3 contains 14 residues. The CDR3 DNA is TGTGCCAGCAGCGGACGACAGGGGGCAGGGACCCAGTACTTC. It yields the protein CASSGRQGAGTQYF.

Only a few counts were recorded for this clonotype. In this CDR3 the conserved last residue, phenylalanine or tryptophan, is missing, so a read error is likely. The V call is TRBV28, the J call TRBJ2-7, with a possible D match to TRBD1 (6 bases). This CDR3 has 14 amino acids. V was shortened by 5 bases and J by 0 bases, with 11 bases between the two germline ends. The germline CDR1 and CDR2 sequences are MDHEN and SYDVKM. The CDR3 region has the DNA TGTGCCAGCAGTCGCGCGACAGGCTCCTACGAGCAGTACTTA. Residues: CASSRATGSYEQYL.

Written as DNA, the CDR3 is TGTGCCACCTCTCGGGGTTCCATGAACACTGAAGCTTTCTTT. The encoded protein is CATSRGSMNTEAFF. The J gene is TRBJ1-1, the V gene TRBV27, with D unresolved. Trimming pared 10 bases from V and 0 bases from J, leaving 15 bases between. This CDR3 has 14 residues. CDR1 and CDR2 (germline): MNHEY, SMNVEV (reference sequence).

This clonotype was counted at least ten times. V gene TRBV24-1 combines with J gene TRBJ1-1; D remains unclear. The CDR3 has 13 amino acids. V lost 5 bases, J lost 0 bases, and 6 bases lay in between. Germline values: CDR1 KGHDR, CDR2 SFDVKD. CDR3 bases: TGTGCCACCAGTGCCAGTCTGAACACTGAAGCTTTCTTT. The encoded protein is CATSASLNTEAFF.

This rearrangement joins TRBV11-2 to TRBJ2-1; D possibly corresponds to TRBD1 (6 bases). This CDR3 region has 17 residues. The V gene lost 5 bases and the J gene lost 4 bases, with 21 bases spanning the gap. Germline CDR1 reads SGHAT; CDR2 reads FQNNGV. In nucleotides, the CDR3 is TGTGCCAGCAGCCTCACCCCAGGGACACCGAGGTACAATGAGCAGTTCTTC. This translates into CASSLTPGTPRYNEQFF.

This clonotype showed up many times. This chain joins TRBV5-1 and TRBJ1-5; D uncertain. The CDR3 loop spans 15 amino acids. Trimming removed 0 bases at V and 0 bases at J, with 7 bases between. Looked up from germline, CDR1 is SGHRS and CDR2 is YFSETQ. The CDR3 region has the DNA TGCGCCAGCAGCTTGGAAGGGTATAGCAATCAGCCCCAGCATTTT. It encodes CASSLEGYSNQPQHF.

This chain links TRBV9 with TRBJ1-2; 11 bases map to TRBD1. The V segment lost 1 base and the J segment 4 bases; nucleotides outside the gene matches: 3. Germline assignment: CDR1 SGDLS and CDR2 YYNGEE. This CDR3 spans 15 amino acids. The CDR3 DNA is TGTGCCAGCAGCGTATCAGGGACAGGGGGCTATGGCTACACCTTC. It codes for CASSVSGTGGYGYTF.

The chain uses TRBV6-5 and TRBJ2-1; no firm D call. Deletions cut 0 bases from V and 6 bases from J, with 12 bases between. The CDR3 loop spans 15 amino acids. Germline V lookup: CDR1 MNHEY, CDR2 SVGAGI. In DNA, the CDR3 is TGTGCCAGCAGTTACTCGATAGGCGCCGCCAATGAGCAGTTCTTC. Amino acid sequence: CASSYSIGAANEQFF.

The chain joins TRBV6-1 to TRBJ2-1; D assignment may be TRBD1 or TRBD2 (5 bases each). Germline V gene lookup returns CDR1 MNHNS and CDR2 SASEGT. The ends were cut back, 1 base at V and 12 bases at J, with 16 bases in the middle. The CDR3 is 14 amino acids. In DNA form, the CDR3 reads TGTGCCAGCAGTGAAGGGGGGTGGGAAGGGTGGCAGTTCTTC. It translates to CASSEGGWEGWQFF.